This note documents a single T cell receptor beta chain sequence. Its antigen remains unidentified. The protocol was immunoSEQ multiplex PCR, while the TCRdb copy is restricted to in-frame clones and leaves out a portion. Of roughly 120,000 clones detected, about nine tenths appear once; the ten largest clones hold about 8.6%. During the collection period, no donor immune events like infections were recorded. Germline V gene data show CDR1 as LGHNA and CDR2 as YSLEER. Trimming took off 0 bases at V and 4 bases at J, with 15 bases between the two ends. The CDR3 spans 16 residues. This sample was taken from a study of identifying expanded T cells in peripheral blood. Study outcomes and limitations: Across healthy donors, higher total template counts meant significantly greater approximately two-week count variance. Differentially abundant clones: approximately 1.3 between replicates, about 15 at roughly 2 weeks, approximately 19 at four.

Sequenced input: blood. This clonotype was obtained from a person between 18 and 75 years old in good health. The rearrangement joins TRBV4-3 to TRBJ1-1; D may be TRBD1 (5 bases). Here the CDR3 reads CASSQDLSWTPTEAFF. CDR3 nucleotide sequence: TGCGCCAGCAGCCAAGATCTGTCGTGGACACCCACTGAAGCTTTCTTT.